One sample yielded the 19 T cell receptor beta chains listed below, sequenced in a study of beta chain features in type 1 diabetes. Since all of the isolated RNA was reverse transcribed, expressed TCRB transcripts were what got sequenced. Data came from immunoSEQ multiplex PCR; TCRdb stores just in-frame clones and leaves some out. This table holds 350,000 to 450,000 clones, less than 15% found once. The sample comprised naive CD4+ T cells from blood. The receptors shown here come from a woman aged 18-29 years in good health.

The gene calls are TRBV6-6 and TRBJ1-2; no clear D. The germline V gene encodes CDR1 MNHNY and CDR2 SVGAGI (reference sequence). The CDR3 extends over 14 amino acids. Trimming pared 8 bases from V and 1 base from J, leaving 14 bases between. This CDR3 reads CASRTPGINYGYTF. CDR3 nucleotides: TGTGCCAGCCGCACACCGGGGATTAACTATGGCTACACCTTC.

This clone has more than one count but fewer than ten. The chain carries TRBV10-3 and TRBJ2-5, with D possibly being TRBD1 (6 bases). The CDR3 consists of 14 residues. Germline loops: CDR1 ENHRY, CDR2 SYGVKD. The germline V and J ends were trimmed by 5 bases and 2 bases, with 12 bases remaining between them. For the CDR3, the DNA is TGTGCCATCAGTCCCGGACAGAGACAAGAGACCCAGTACTTC. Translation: CAISPGQRQETQYF.

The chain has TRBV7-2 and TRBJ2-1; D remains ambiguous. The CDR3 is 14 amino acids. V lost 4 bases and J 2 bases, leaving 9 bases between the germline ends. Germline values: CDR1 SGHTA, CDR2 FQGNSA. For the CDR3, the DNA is TGTGCCAGCAGCTCCTTTTCCGCCTACAATGAGCAGTTCTTC. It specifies CASSSFSAYNEQFF.

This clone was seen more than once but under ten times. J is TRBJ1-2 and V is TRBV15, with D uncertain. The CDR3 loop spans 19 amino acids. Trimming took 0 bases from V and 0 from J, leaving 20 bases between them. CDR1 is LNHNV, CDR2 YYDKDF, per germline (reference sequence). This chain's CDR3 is CATSRDEGTFGSANYGYTF. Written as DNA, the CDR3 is TGTGCCACCAGCAGAGATGAGGGCACGTTCGGGTCGGCTAACTATGGCTACACCTTC.

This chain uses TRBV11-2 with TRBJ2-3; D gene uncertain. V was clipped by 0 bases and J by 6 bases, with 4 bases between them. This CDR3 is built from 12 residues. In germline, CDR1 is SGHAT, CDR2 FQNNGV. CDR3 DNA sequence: TGTGCCAGCAGCTTAGATCTGGATACGCAGTATTTT. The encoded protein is CASSLDLDTQYF.

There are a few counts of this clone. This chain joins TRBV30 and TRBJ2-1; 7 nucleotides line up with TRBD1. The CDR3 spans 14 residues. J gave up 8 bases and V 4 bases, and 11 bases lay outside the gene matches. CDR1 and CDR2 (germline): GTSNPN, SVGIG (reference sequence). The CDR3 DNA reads TGTGCCTGGAAGAGCCTACAGGGGATCGATGAGCAGTTCTTC. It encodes CAWKSLQGIDEQFF.

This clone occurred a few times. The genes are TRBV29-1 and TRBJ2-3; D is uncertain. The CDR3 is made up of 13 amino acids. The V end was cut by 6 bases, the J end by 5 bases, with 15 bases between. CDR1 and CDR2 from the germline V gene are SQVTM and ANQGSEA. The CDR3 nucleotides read TGCAGCGTAGACACCCCAGGTGGAGATACGCAGTATTTT. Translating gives CSVDTPGGDTQYF.

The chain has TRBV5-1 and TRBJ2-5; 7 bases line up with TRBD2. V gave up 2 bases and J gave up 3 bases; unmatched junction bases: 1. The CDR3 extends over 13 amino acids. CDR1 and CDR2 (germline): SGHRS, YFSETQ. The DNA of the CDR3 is TGCGCCAGCAGCTTCACTAGCGAAGAGACCCAGTACTTC. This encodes CASSFTSEETQYF. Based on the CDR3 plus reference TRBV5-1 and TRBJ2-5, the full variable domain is KAGVTQTPRYLIKTRGQQVTLSCSPISGHRSVSWYQQTPGQGLQFLFEYFSETQRNKGNFPGRFSGRQFSNSRSEMNVSTLELGDSALYLCASSFTSEETQYFGPGTRLLVL.

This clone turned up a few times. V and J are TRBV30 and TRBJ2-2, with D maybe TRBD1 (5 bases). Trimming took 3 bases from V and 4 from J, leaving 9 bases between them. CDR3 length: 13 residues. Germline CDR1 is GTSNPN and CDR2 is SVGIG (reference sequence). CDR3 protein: CAWRNDSTGELFF. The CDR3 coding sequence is TGTGCCTGGAGGAACGACAGCACCGGGGAGCTGTTTTTT.

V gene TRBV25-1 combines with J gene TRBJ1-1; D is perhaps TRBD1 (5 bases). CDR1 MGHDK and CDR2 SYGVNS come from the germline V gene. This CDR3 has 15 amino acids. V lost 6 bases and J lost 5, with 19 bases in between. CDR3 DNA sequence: TGTGCCAGCAGGGAACAAGGGGTGAAAGGAACTGAAGCTTTCTTT. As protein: CASREQGVKGTEAFF.

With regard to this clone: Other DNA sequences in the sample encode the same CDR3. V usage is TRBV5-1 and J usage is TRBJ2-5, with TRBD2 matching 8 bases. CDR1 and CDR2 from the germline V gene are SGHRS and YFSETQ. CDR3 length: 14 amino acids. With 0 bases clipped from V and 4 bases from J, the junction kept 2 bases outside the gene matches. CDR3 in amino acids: CASSLGTSGETQYF. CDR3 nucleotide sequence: TGCGCCAGCAGCTTGGGTACTAGCGGAGAGACCCAGTACTTC. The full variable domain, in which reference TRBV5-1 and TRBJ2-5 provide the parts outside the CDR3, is KAGVTQTPRYLIKTRGQQVTLSCSPISGHRSVSWYQQTPGQGLQFLFEYFSETQRNKGNFPGRFSGRQFSNSRSEMNVSTLELGDSALYLCASSLGTSGETQYFGPGTRLLVL.

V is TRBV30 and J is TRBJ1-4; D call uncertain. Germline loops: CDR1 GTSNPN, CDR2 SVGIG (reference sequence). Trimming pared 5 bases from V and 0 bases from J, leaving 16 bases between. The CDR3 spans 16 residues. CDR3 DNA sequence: TGTGCCTGGGAGCAGCTTCGGGTCGCAACTAATGAAAAACTGTTTTTT. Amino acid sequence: CAWEQLRVATNEKLFF.

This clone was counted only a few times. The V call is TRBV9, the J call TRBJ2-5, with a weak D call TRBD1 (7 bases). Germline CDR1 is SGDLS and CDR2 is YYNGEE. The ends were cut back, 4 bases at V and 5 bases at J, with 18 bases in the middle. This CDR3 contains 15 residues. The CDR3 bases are TGTGCCAGCAGCTTACGACAGGGCGGGGATGAGACCCAGTACTTC. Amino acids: CASSLRQGGDETQYF.

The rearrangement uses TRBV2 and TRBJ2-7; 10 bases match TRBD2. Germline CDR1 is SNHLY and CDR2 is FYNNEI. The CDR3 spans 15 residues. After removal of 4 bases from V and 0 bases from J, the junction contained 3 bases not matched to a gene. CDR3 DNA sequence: TGTGCCAGCAGTGCGGGACTAGCGCGCTCCTACGAGCAGTACTTC. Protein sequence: CASSAGLARSYEQYF. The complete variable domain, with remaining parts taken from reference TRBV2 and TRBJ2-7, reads EPEVTQTPSHQVTQMGQEVILRCVPISNHLYFYWYRQILGQKVEFLVSFYNNEISEKSEIFDDQFSVERPDGSNFTLKIRSTKLEDSAMYFCASSAGLARSYEQYFGPGTRLTVT.

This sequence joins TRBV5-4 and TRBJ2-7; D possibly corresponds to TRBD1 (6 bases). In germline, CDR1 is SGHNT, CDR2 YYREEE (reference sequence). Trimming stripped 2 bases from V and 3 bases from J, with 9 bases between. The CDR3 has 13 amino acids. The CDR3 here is CASSLTGIYEQYF. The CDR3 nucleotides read TGTGCCAGCAGCTTAACAGGGATCTACGAGCAGTACTTC.

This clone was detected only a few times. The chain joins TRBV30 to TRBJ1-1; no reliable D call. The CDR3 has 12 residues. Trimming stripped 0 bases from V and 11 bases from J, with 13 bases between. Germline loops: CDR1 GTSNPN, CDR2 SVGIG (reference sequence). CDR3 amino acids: CAWSVSVNGAFF. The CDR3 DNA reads TGTGCCTGGAGTGTTTCAGTAAACGGGGCTTTCTTT.

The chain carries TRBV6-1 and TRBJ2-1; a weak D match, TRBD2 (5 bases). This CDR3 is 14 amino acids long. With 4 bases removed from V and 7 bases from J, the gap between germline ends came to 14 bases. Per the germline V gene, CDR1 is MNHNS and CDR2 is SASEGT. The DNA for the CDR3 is TGTGCCAGCAGTGTAGACTATTTGTCGAATGAGCAGTTCTTC. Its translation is CASSVDYLSNEQFF.

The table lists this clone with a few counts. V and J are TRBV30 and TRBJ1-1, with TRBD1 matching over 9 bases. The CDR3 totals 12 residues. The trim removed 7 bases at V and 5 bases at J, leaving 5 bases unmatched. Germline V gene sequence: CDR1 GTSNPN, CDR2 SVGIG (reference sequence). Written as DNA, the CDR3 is TGTGCCTTGGACAGGGGTGGGACTGAAGCTTTCTTT. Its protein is CALDRGGTEAFF.

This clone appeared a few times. The CDR3 sequence is CASRAGQGARNEQFF. CDR3 DNA sequence: TGTGCCAGCAGGGCAGGACAGGGGGCGAGAAATGAGCAGTTCTTC. The chain has TRBV6-5 and TRBJ2-1; 11 bases align to TRBD1. Germline V gene data show CDR1 as MNHEY and CDR2 as SVGAGI. The J segment lost 7 bases and the V segment lost 6 bases, leaving 8 bases of the junction unmatched. The CDR3 loop spans 15 amino acids.